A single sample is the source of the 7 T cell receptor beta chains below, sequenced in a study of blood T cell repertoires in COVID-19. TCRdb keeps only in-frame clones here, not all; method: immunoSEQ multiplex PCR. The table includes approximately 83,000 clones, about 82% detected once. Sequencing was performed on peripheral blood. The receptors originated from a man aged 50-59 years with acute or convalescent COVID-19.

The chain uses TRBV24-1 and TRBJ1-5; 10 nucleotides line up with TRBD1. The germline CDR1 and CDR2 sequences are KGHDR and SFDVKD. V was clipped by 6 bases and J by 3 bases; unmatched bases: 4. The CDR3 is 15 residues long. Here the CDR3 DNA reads TGTGCCACCAGTCCGGGACAGGGGAACAATCAGCCCCAGCATTTT. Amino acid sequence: CATSPGQGNNQPQHF.

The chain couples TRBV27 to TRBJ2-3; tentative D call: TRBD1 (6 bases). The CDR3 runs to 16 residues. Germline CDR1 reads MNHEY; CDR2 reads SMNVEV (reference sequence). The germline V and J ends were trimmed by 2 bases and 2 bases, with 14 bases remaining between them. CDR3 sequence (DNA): TGTGCCAGCAGTTTAATAGGGACACTCATCACAGATACGCAGTATTTT. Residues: CASSLIGTLITDTQYF.

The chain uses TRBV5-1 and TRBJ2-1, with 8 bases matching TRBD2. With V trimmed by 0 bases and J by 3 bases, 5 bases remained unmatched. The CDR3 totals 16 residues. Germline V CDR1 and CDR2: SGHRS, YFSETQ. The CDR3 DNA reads TGCGCCAGCAGCTTGGAGGCACTAGCGGACTACAATGAGCAGTTCTTC. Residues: CASSLEALADYNEQFF.

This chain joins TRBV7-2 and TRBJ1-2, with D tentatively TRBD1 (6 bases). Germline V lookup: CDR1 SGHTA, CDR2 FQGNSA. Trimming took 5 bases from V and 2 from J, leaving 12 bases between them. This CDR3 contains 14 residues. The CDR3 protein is CASSRTGNNYGYTF. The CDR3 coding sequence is TGTGCCAGCAGCCGTACAGGGAACAACTATGGCTACACCTTC.

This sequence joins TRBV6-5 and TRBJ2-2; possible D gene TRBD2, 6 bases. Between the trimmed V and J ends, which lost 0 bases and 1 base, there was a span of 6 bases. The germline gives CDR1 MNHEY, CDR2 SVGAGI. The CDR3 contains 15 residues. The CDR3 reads CASSYSGLNTGELFF. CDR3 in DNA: TGTGCCAGCAGTTACTCGGGACTGAACACCGGGGAGCTGTTTTTT.

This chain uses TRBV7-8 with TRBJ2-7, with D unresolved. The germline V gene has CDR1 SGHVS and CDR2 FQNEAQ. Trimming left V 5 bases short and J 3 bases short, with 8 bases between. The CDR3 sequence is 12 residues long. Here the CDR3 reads CASSGQNYEQYF. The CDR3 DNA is TGTGCCAGCAGCGGGCAGAACTACGAGCAGTACTTC. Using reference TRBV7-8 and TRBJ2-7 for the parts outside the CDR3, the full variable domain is GAGVSQSPRYKVAKRGQDVALRCDPISGHVSLFWYQQALGQGPEFLTYFQNEAQLDKSGLPSDRFFAERPEGSVSTLKIQRTQQEDSAVYLCASSGQNYEQYFGPGTRLTVT.

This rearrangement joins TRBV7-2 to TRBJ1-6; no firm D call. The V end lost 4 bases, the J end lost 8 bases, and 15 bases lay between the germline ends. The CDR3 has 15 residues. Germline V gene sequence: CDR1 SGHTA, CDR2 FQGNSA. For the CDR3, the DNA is TGTGCCAGCAGCTCTTGGACTCCCACCGATTCACCCCTCCACTTT. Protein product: CASSSWTPTDSPLHF.